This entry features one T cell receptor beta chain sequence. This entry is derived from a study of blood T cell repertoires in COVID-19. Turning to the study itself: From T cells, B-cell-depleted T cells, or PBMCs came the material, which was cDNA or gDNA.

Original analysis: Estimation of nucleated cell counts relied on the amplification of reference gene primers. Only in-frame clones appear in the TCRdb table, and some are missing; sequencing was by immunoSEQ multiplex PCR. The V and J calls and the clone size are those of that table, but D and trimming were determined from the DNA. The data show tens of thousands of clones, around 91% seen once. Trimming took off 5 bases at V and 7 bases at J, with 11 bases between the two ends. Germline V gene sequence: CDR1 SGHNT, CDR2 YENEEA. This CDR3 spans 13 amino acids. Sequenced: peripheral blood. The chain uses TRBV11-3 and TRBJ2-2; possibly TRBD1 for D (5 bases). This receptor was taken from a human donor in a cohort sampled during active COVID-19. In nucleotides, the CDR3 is TGTGCCAGCAGCGAGCAGGGTCTCGGGGAGCTGTTTTTT. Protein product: CASSEQGLGELFF.